Following are 23 T cell receptor beta chains from one sample sequenced in a study of T cell repertoires in cytomegalovirus infection. Their antigens remain unidentified. Each CDR3 protein is one row after TCRdb ran MiXCR on the reads. The repertoire holds around 430,000 distinct CDR3 sequences, with approximately 46% as singletons. The material was cultured PBMCs, obtained from culture after CMV antigen stimulation. Every receptor here comes from a human donor in good health (CMV status not recorded). Some clones in this sample may be carry-over from other donors' samples.

This clonotype was counted at least ten times. The chain is built from TRBV7-2 and TRBJ2-3; 7 positions match TRBD2. Losses at the gene ends were 5 bases for V and 1 base for J; bases not matched to a gene: 6. CDR1 SGHTA and CDR2 FQGNSA come from the germline V gene. The CDR3 totals 15 residues. The DNA for the CDR3 is TGTGCCAGCAGCCGGCGGGGGTTTGGCACAGATACGCAGTATTTT. Its protein product is CASSRRGFGTDTQYF. The full variable domain, its missing parts supplied by reference TRBV7-2 and TRBJ2-3, is GAGVSQSPSNKVTEKGKDVELRCDPISGHTALYWYRQSLGQGLEFLIYFQGNSAPDKSGLPSDRFSAERTGGSVSTLTIQRTQQEDSAVYLCASSRRGFGTDTQYFGPGTRLTVL.

The chain couples TRBV20-1 to TRBJ2-1, with unresolved D. The ends were cut back, 6 bases at V and 2 bases at J, with 14 bases in the middle. The CDR3 runs to 14 residues. The germline gives CDR1 DFQATT, CDR2 SNEGSKA (reference sequence). This chain's CDR3 is CSAKTWITYNEQFF. CDR3 in DNA: TGCAGTGCCAAAACTTGGATAACCTACAATGAGCAGTTCTTC.

This clonotype was counted a single time. The CDR3 protein is CASSFRQGAPGELFF. The CDR3 region has the DNA TGTGCCAGCAGTTTCCGACAGGGGGCTCCCGGGGAGCTGTTTTTT. This chain joins TRBV12-3 or TRBV12-4 and TRBJ2-2, with 10 bases fitting TRBD1. V shed 3 bases, J shed 6 bases, and the junction held 4 bases outside the gene matches. CDR3 length equals 15 residues.

The chain joins TRBV11-2 to TRBJ2-7; D is undetermined. The CDR3 runs 15 residues. The germline CDR1 and CDR2 sequences are SGHAT and FQNNGV. The germline V and J ends were trimmed by 4 bases and 3 bases, with 16 bases remaining between them. As DNA, the CDR3 is TGTGCCAGCAGCTACAACCCGGGCCTCTACTACGAGCAGTACTTC. It encodes CASSYNPGLYYEQYF.

The genes are TRBV14 and TRBJ2-7; 11 nucleotides match TRBD2. Looked up from germline, CDR1 is SGHDN and CDR2 is FVKESK. The CDR3 length is 20 residues. V lost 4 bases to trimming and J lost 0 bases; unmatched junction nucleotides: 17. CDR3 loop: CASSPTYLSGGAYSSYEQYF. The CDR3 DNA reads as TGTGCCAGCAGCCCCACATACCTTAGCGGGGGGGCCTACAGCTCCTACGAGCAGTACTTC.

The chain carries TRBV7-6 and TRBJ2-5; D gene uncertain. Germline CDR1 reads SGHVS; CDR2 reads FNYEAQ. The length of the CDR3 is 13 residues. Deletions cut 5 bases from V and 4 bases from J, with 11 bases between. For the CDR3, the DNA is TGTGCCAGCAGCCCCATGTTAAGAGAGACCCAGTACTTC. Its translation: CASSPMLRETQYF. The entire variable domain, with the rest obtained from reference TRBV7-6 and TRBJ2-5, is as follows: GAGVSQSPRYKVTKRGQDVALRCDPISGHVSLYWYRQALGQGPEFLTYFNYEAQQDKSGLPNDRFSAERPEGSISTLTIQRTEQRDSAMYRCASSPMLRETQYFGPGTRLLVL.

This clonotype was counted many times. The chain combines TRBV7-2 with TRBJ2-7; D remains unclear. The CDR3 is 13 residues long. Germline CDR1 reads SGHTA; CDR2 reads FQGNSA. The V gene lost 3 bases and the J gene lost 5 bases, with 11 bases spanning the gap. The CDR3 nucleotides read TGTGCCAGCAGCTTCGCCTGGACGGACGAGCAGTACTTC. Its protein is CASSFAWTDEQYF.

This sequence joins TRBV7-2 and TRBJ2-1; 10 bases fit TRBD2. The CDR3 loop spans 16 amino acids. Germline loops: CDR1 SGHTA, CDR2 FQGNSA. The ends lost 6 bases at V and 1 base at J; junction bases unmatched: 6. CDR3 sequence reads: CASSLSAGGSYNEQFF. The CDR3 nucleotides are TGTGCCAGCAGTCTCTCAGCGGGAGGGTCCTACAATGAGCAGTTCTTC. The full variable domain, in which reference TRBV7-2 and TRBJ2-1 provide the parts outside the CDR3, is GAGVSQSPSNKVTEKGKDVELRCDPISGHTALYWYRQSLGQGLEFLIYFQGNSAPDKSGLPSDRFSAERTGGSVSTLTIQRTQQEDSAVYLCASSLSAGGSYNEQFFGPGTRLTVL.

The chain couples TRBV2 to TRBJ2-5, with D perhaps matching TRBD1 (5 bases). This CDR3 has 13 amino acids. Trimming removed 4 bases at V and 3 bases at J, with 9 bases between. Germline values: CDR1 SNHLY, CDR2 FYNNEI. The CDR3, as DNA: TGTGCCAGCAGTGCCGGCAGGGAAGAGACCCAGTACTTC. This gives the protein CASSAGREETQYF.

CDR3 DNA sequence: TGTGCCAGTGTATCCCGGGACAGGGGCACAGATACGCAGTATTTT. It is translated as CASVSRDRGTDTQYF. J is TRBJ2-3 and V is TRBV11-2; 9 bases align to TRBD1. Per the germline V gene, CDR1 is SGHAT and CDR2 is FQNNGV. V lost 9 bases and J lost 1; bases outside the gene matches: 8. The CDR3 is 15 residues long.

This clonotype was counted many times. The V gene is TRBV7-9, the J gene TRBJ1-1; the D gene is possibly TRBD1 (5 bases). CDR1 is SEHNR and CDR2 is FQNEAQ in the germline V gene (reference sequence). Trimming left V 1 base short and J 4 bases short, with 16 bases between. The CDR3 covers 16 residues. CDR3 protein: CASSLGTGSVGTEAFF. The CDR3 coding sequence is TGTGCCAGCAGCTTAGGAACAGGTAGTGTGGGCACTGAAGCTTTCTTT.

The chain combines TRBV28 with TRBJ1-5, with D maybe TRBD1 (6 bases). Trimming pared 6 bases from V and 0 bases from J, leaving 12 bases between. Per germline, CDR1 MDHEN and CDR2 SYDVKM. CDR3 size: 15 residues. The CDR3 sequence is CASSPLQGSNQPQHF. Here the CDR3 DNA reads TGTGCCAGCAGCCCTTTACAGGGTAGCAATCAGCCCCAGCATTTT.

The chain recombines TRBV19 with TRBJ1-5, with D perhaps TRBD1 (6 bases). V dropped 0 bases and J dropped 3 bases, with 18 bases sitting between them. Germline loops: CDR1 LNHDA, CDR2 SQIVND (reference sequence). The CDR3 is 18 residues long. CDR3 loop: CASSIDPRRTGHNQPQHF. The CDR3 DNA reads as TGTGCCAGTAGTATAGATCCCCGGAGAACAGGGCACAATCAGCCCCAGCATTTT.

This chain connects TRBV6-2 or TRBV6-3 to TRBJ2-2; D is perhaps TRBD2 (5 bases). CDR1 and CDR2 from the germline V gene are MNHEY and SVGEGT. The CDR3 contains 16 residues. V was cut by 7 bases and J by 6 bases, with 21 bases left in between. CDR3 nucleotides: TGTGCCAGCACCACACAACGGGCTAGCCTGGCCGGGGAGCTGTTTTTT. Amino acid sequence: CASTTQRASLAGELFF.

In its sample, this clonotype was seen once. The chain couples TRBV5-1 to TRBJ2-5; no definite D call. CDR3 length: 15 residues. Germline V gene lookup returns CDR1 SGHRS and CDR2 YFSETQ. Trimming pared 4 bases from V and 1 base from J, leaving 14 bases between. In DNA form, the CDR3 reads TGCGCCAGCAGCACCTCGGGTCGAATCCAAGAGACCCAGTACTTC. This encodes CASSTSGRIQETQYF.

This clonotype has just one count. The rearrangement joins TRBV20-1 to TRBJ2-4; 10 bases align to TRBD2. Germline CDR1 and CDR2: DFQATT and SNEGSKA (reference sequence). V gave up 0 bases and J gave up 0 bases; unmatched junction bases: 8. The CDR3 totals 18 residues. For the CDR3, the DNA is TGCAGTGCTAGAGATTCTAGCGGGGGCTCACTAGCCAAAAACATTCAGTACTTC. It specifies CSARDSSGGSLAKNIQYF.

This clonotype was recorded a few times. The chain has TRBV4-1 and TRBJ1-1, with D possibly matching TRBD1 (5 bases). Between the trimmed V and J ends, which lost 2 bases and 3 bases, there was a span of 13 bases. The CDR3 consists of 15 residues. Germline-derived CDR1 and CDR2 are MGHRA and YSYEKL. The CDR3 sequence is CASSQWNRGDTEAFF. DNA for the CDR3: TGCGCCAGCAGCCAATGGAACCGGGGGGACACTGAAGCTTTCTTT.

This clonotype was observed a few times. The chain uses TRBV12-3 or TRBV12-4 and TRBJ1-2; D not certain. CDR3 size: 13 residues. Trimming took off 6 bases at V and 2 bases at J, with 10 bases between the two ends. Here the CDR3 reads CASSPTVNYGYTF. CDR3 in DNA: TGTGCCAGCAGCCCGACTGTAAACTATGGCTACACCTTC.

This chain links TRBV12-3 or TRBV12-4 with TRBJ1-1; D is uncertain. V gave up 0 bases and J gave up 4 bases, with 9 bases separating them. The CDR3 sequence is 14 residues long. The CDR3 here is CASSLAGFGTEAFF. For the CDR3, the DNA is TGTGCCAGCAGTTTAGCGGGTTTCGGCACTGAAGCTTTCTTT.

The chain joins TRBV2 to TRBJ2-3; perhaps TRBD1 as D (5 bases). Germline V gene sequence: CDR1 SNHLY, CDR2 FYNNEI. Trimming took off 6 bases at V and 0 bases at J, with 13 bases between the two ends. The CDR3 loop spans 15 amino acids. The CDR3 nucleotides are TGTGCCAGCAGGAGACAGAGCTTAAGCACAGATACGCAGTATTTT. It is translated as CASRRQSLSTDTQYF.

Only a few counts were recorded for this clonotype. The chain has TRBV7-6 and TRBJ2-7; 7 positions agree with TRBD1. Germline loops: CDR1 SGHVS, CDR2 FNYEAQ. Germline trimming cut 4 bases from V and 2 bases from J; bases unmatched to any gene: 5. The CDR3 is made up of 14 amino acids. Here the CDR3 reads CASSSGQDPYEQYF. In nucleotides, the CDR3 is TGTGCCAGCAGCTCTGGACAGGATCCCTACGAGCAGTACTTC.

The chain uses TRBV11-2 and TRBJ1-1, with a possible D match to TRBD1 (5 bases). The germline gives CDR1 SGHAT, CDR2 FQNNGV. The CDR3 is 14 residues long. Trimming cost V 3 bases and J 3 bases, with 11 bases left between them. DNA of the CDR3: TGTGCCAGCAGCTTGAGACAGCCCCACACTGAAGCTTTCTTT. Translated, it gives CASSLRQPHTEAFF. The whole variable domain, remainder taken from reference TRBV11-2 and TRBJ1-1, is EAGVAQSPRYKIIEKRQSVAFWCNPISGHATLYWYQQILGQGPKLLIQFQNNGVVDDSQLPKDRFSAERLKGVDSTLKIQPAKLEDSAVYLCASSLRQPHTEAFFGQGTRLTVV.

This clonotype was seen a few times. The CDR3 is CASSYRDPSYEQYF. DNA for the CDR3: TGTGCCAGCAGTTACCGGGACCCATCCTACGAGCAGTACTTC. The chain joins TRBV6-5 to TRBJ2-7; TRBD1 or TRBD2 may be the D gene (5 bases each). Germline V gene lookup returns CDR1 MNHEY and CDR2 SVGAGI. The CDR3 length is 14 residues. V was clipped by 2 bases and J by 1 base, with 9 bases between them.